This T cell receptor (beta chain) was sequenced for a study of shared clonotypes between healthy human individuals. Libraries were prepared by immunoSEQ multiplex PCR; TCRdb keeps only in-frame clonotypes and omits some of them. The sample has 400,000 to 600,000 clones, roughly 95% seen once. The CDR3 contains 14 residues. V was trimmed by 0 bases and J by 0 bases, leaving 6 bases between them. CDR1 SGHRS and CDR2 YFSETQ come from the germline V gene. A note on this clone: Its antigen is still unknown.

Findings and limits, study-wide: Naive subsets usually exceeded memory subsets in estimated richness. Limited genetic and exposure-history diversity came from having few donors. Rarefaction demonstrated incomplete sorted-subset sequencing despite large depth.

This rearrangement joins TRBV5-1 to TRBJ1-1, with D uncertain. Input material: naive CD4+ T cells sorted from blood. Subset reported: CD45RA+ positively selected. This TCR was sampled from a woman aged 25 to 45 in good health. The chain's CDR3 is CASSLDSVNTEAFF. CDR3 nucleotide sequence: TGCGCCAGCAGCTTGGACAGCGTGAACACTGAAGCTTTCTTT.